The 14 T cell receptor beta chains below come from one sample, sequenced in a study of OX40 agonist ivuxolimab in advanced cancers. Sequenced by immunoSEQ multiplex PCR; TCRdb stores in-frame clones only, minus some. The sample lists tens of thousands of clones; more than 90% were seen once. The source was CD4+ or CD8+ T cells sorted from blood, collected in a trial of the OX40 agonist ivuxolimab. Every receptor here comes from an adult with an advanced solid tumor such as melanoma, head and neck, liver or kidney cancer.

The chain joins TRBV7-2 to TRBJ1-2; D not resolved. The ends were cut back, 4 bases at V and 4 bases at J, with 10 bases in the middle. Germline V lookup: CDR1 SGHTA, CDR2 FQGNSA. The CDR3 is 13 residues long. This chain's CDR3 is CASSSGVPYGYTF. The CDR3 DNA reads TGTGCCAGCAGCTCCGGGGTCCCCTATGGCTACACCTTC. The complete variable domain, with remaining parts taken from reference TRBV7-2 and TRBJ1-2, reads GAGVSQSPSNKVTEKGKDVELRCDPISGHTALYWYRQSLGQGLEFLIYFQGNSAPDKSGLPSDRFSAERTGGSVSTLTIQRTQQEDSAVYLCASSSGVPYGYTFGSGTRLTVV.

The CDR3 nucleotides are TGCAGCGTTGAAGTGCAGGGGCGGGATGGCTACACCTTC. Translating gives CSVEVQGRDGYTF. The V gene is TRBV29-1, the J gene TRBJ1-2, with D possibly matching TRBD1 (6 bases). Trimming stripped 1 base from V and 6 bases from J, with 12 bases between. The CDR3 is 13 amino acids. CDR1 and CDR2 (germline): SQVTM, ANQGSEA. The whole variable domain, remainder taken from reference TRBV29-1 and TRBJ1-2, is SAVISQKPSRDICQRGTSLTIQCQVDSQVTMMFWYRQQPGQSLTLIATANQGSEATYESGFVIDKFPISRPNLTFSTLTVSNMSPEDSSIYLCSVEVQGRDGYTFGSGTRLTVV.

J is TRBJ2-3 and V is TRBV5-8, with 13 bases matching TRBD2. The germline V gene has CDR1 SGHTS and CDR2 YDEGEE. The CDR3 covers 16 residues. Germline trimming cut 3 bases from V and 2 bases from J; bases unmatched to any gene: 3. The DNA of the CDR3 is TGTGCCAGCAGCTCGGGACTAGCGGGGACCACAGATACGCAGTATTTT. Residues: CASSSGLAGTTDTQYF.

The count of this clone is one. This chain connects TRBV29-1 to TRBJ2-7; D may be TRBD2 (6 bases). This CDR3 has 13 residues. CDR1 and CDR2 from the germline V gene are SQVTM and ANQGSEA. Trimming removed 0 bases from V and 2 bases from J, with 8 bases in between. CDR3 sequence reads: CSVEDREAYEQYF. The CDR3 DNA reads TGCAGCGTTGAAGACAGGGAGGCCTACGAGCAGTACTTC.

The rearrangement links TRBV18 to TRBJ2-3, with TRBD2 identical over 12 bases. The trim removed 3 bases at V and 5 bases at J, leaving 3 bases unmatched. CDR1 is KGHSH and CDR2 is LQKENI in the germline V gene. The CDR3 covers 15 residues. The CDR3 DNA is TGTGCCAGCTCACCCCTAGCGGGAGGGGTAGATACGCAGTATTTT. Its translation is CASSPLAGGVDTQYF.

A single count supports this clone. The chain employs TRBV5-4 and TRBJ1-1; possible D gene TRBD1, 6 bases. In germline, CDR1 is SGHNT, CDR2 YYREEE (reference sequence). Trimming pared 5 bases from V and 4 bases from J, leaving 15 bases between. The CDR3 runs 14 residues. CDR3 nucleotides: TGTGCCAGCAGACTCGGGGCGACAGGCACTGAAGCTTTCTTT. Protein sequence: CASRLGATGTEAFF.

This clone was found a few times. The sample holds other DNA sequences that translate to the same CDR3. The chain joins TRBV28 to TRBJ2-2; D is uncertain. Germline lookup yields CDR1 MDHEN and CDR2 SYDVKM. This CDR3 has 12 amino acids. The V end was cut by 4 bases, the J end by 2 bases, with 2 bases between. The DNA for the CDR3 is TGTGCCAGCAGTTCCAACACCGGGGAGCTGTTTTTT. Translated: CASSSNTGELFF.

The count of this clone is one. The chain has TRBV6-5 and TRBJ2-7, with TRBD1 as a possible D gene (6 bases). V lost 8 bases and J lost 9, with 23 bases in between. Germline V CDR1 and CDR2: MNHEY, SVGAGI. CDR3 length equals 14 residues. The CDR3 sequence is CASSPQGHNSGQYF. For the CDR3, the DNA is TGTGCCAGCTCCCCCCAGGGACACAACTCGGGGCAGTACTTC.

The chain couples TRBV30 to TRBJ2-5; no clear D. Germline values: CDR1 GTSNPN, CDR2 SVGIG (reference sequence). The CDR3 consists of 11 residues. With 0 bases removed from V and 2 bases from J, the gap between germline ends came to 1 base. The CDR3 sequence is CAWSVQETQYF. The CDR3, as DNA: TGTGCCTGGAGTGTACAAGAGACCCAGTACTTC.

The chain has TRBV2 and TRBJ2-3; D possibly uses TRBD1 or TRBD2 (6 bases each). The CDR3 extends over 14 amino acids. Germline loops: CDR1 SNHLY, CDR2 FYNNEI. V was cut by 7 bases and J by 0 bases, with 11 bases left in between. CDR3 amino acids: CASKGGLSTDTQYF. CDR3 DNA sequence: TGTGCCAGCAAGGGGGGACTTAGCACAGATACGCAGTATTTT.

The rearrangement joins TRBV28 to TRBJ2-2; D not resolved. This CDR3 region has 12 residues. Between the trimmed V and J ends, which lost 8 bases and 6 bases, there was a span of 10 bases. CDR1 is MDHEN, CDR2 SYDVKM, per germline. CDR3 DNA sequence: TGTGCCAGCCAGAGGCCCGCCGGGGAGCTGTTTTTT. Its translation: CASQRPAGELFF.

The chain couples TRBV5-6 to TRBJ2-2, with D unresolved. The CDR3 has 12 residues. Germline-derived CDR1 and CDR2 are SGHDT and YYEEEE. V was clipped by 2 bases and J by 6 bases, with 5 bases between them. The CDR3 sequence: CASSFKAGELFF. In nucleotides, the CDR3 is TGTGCCAGCAGCTTTAAGGCCGGGGAGCTGTTTTTT.

This CDR3 reads CASSLIKGQENYTF. The DNA of the CDR3 is TGTGCCAGCAGTTTAATAAAGGGACAGGAGAACTACACCTTC. V gene TRBV28 combines with J gene TRBJ1-2; TRBD1 aligns across 8 bases. Germline lookup yields CDR1 MDHEN and CDR2 SYDVKM. V gave up 2 bases and J gave up 10 bases; unmatched junction bases: 9. The CDR3 has 14 residues.

This chain uses TRBV9 with TRBJ2-2, with TRBD1 identical over 7 bases. This CDR3 is built from 15 residues. Unmatched junction bases numbered 7, after V lost 4 bases and J lost 4 bases. Germline CDR1 SGDLS, CDR2 YYNGEE. The CDR3 loop is CASSQGTETTGELFF. In DNA form, the CDR3 reads TGTGCCAGCAGCCAAGGGACAGAGACCACCGGGGAGCTGTTTTTT. The complete variable domain, with remaining parts taken from reference TRBV9 and TRBJ2-2, reads DSGVTQTPKHLITATGQRVTLRCSPRSGDLSVYWYQQSLDQGLQFLIQYYNGEERAKGNILERFSAQQFPDLHSELNLSSLELGDSALYFCASSQGTETTGELFFGEGSRLTVL.